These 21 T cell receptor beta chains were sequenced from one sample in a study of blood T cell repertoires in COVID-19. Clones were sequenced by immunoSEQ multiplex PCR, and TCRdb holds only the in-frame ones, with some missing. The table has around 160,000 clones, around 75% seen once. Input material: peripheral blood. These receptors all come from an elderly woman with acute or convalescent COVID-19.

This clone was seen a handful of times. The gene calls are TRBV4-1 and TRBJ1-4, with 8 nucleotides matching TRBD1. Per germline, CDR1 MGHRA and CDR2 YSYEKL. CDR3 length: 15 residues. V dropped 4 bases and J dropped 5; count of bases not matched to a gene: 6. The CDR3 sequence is CASSLGDRRNEKLFF. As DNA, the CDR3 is TGCGCCAGCAGCCTCGGGGACAGGAGGAATGAAAAACTGTTTTTT.

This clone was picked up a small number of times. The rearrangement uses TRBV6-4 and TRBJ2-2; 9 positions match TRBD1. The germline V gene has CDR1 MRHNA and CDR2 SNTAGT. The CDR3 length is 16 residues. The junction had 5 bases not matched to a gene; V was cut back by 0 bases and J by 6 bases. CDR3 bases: TGTGCCAGCAGTGACTCGGGACAGGGTCTGTCCGGGGAGCTGTTTTTT. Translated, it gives CASSDSGQGLSGELFF.

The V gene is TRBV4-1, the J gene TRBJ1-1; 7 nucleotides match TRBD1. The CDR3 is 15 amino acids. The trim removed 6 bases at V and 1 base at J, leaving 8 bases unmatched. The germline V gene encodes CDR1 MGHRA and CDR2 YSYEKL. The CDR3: CASSLTGTANTEAFF. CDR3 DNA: TGCGCCAGCAGTCTAACCGGGACAGCGAACACTGAAGCTTTCTTT.

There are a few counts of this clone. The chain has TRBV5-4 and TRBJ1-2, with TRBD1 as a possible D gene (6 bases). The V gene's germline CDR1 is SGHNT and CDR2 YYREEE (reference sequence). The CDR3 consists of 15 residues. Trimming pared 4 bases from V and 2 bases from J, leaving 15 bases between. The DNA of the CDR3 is TGTGCCAGCAGCCCCGGGACACCCGGAAACTATGGCTACACCTTC. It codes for CASSPGTPGNYGYTF.

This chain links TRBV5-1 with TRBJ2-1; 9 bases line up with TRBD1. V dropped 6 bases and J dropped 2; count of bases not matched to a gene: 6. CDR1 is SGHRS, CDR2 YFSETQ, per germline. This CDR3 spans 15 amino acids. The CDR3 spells CASKKGTGTYNEQFF. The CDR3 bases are TGCGCCAGCAAGAAAGGGACAGGGACCTACAATGAGCAGTTCTTC.

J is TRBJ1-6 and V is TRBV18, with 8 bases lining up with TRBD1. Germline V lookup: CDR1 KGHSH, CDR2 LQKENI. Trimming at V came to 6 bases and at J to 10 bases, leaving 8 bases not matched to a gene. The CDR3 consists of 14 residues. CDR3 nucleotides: TGTGCCAGCTCCCCCGACAGGGGACGCTCACCCCTCCACTTT. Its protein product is CASSPDRGRSPLHF.

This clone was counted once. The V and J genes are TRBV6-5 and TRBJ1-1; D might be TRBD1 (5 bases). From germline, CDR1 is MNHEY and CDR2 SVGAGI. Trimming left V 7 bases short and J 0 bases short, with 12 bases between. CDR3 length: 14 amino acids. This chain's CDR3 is CASTLTVMNTEAFF. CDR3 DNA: TGTGCCAGCACCCTGACAGTCATGAACACTGAAGCTTTCTTT.

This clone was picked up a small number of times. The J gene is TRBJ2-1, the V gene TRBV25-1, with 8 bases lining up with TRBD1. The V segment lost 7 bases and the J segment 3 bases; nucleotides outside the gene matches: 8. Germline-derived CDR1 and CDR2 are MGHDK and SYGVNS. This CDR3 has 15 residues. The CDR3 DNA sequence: TGTGCCAGCACTATTTTAGGGACAGGCTACAATGAGCAGTTCTTC. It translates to CASTILGTGYNEQFF.

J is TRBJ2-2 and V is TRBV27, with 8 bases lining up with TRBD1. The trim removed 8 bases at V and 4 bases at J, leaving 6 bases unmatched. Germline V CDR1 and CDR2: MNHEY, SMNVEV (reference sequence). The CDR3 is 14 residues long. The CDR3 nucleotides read TGTGCCAGCCGGTGGCAGGGGGCCACCGGGGAGCTGTTTTTT. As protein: CASRWQGATGELFF.

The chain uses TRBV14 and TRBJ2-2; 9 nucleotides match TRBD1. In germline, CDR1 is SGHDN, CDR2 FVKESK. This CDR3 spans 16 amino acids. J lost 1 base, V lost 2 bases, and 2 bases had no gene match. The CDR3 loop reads CASSQYRGRNTGELFF. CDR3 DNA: TGTGCCAGCAGCCAATACAGGGGGCGGAACACCGGGGAGCTGTTTTTT. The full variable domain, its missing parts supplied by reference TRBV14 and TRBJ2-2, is EAGVTQFPSHSVIEKGQTVTLRCDPISGHDNLYWYRRVMGKEIKFLLHFVKESKQDESGMPNNRFLAERTGGTYSTLKVQPAELEDSGVYFCASSQYRGRNTGELFFGEGSRLTVL.

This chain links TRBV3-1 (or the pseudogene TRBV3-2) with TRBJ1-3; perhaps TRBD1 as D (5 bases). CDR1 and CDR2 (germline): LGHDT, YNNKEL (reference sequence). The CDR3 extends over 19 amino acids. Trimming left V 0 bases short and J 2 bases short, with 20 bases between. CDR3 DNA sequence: TGTGCCAGCAGCCAAGATCGCGGGGCTAACTCGAGGCCTGGAAACACCATATATTTT. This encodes CASSQDRGANSRPGNTIYF.

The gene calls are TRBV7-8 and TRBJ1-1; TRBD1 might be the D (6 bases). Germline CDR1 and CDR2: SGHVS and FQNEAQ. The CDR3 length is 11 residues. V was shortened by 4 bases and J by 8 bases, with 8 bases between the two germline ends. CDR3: CASSSTGEAFF. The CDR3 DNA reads TGTGCCAGCAGCTCTACAGGGGAAGCTTTCTTT.

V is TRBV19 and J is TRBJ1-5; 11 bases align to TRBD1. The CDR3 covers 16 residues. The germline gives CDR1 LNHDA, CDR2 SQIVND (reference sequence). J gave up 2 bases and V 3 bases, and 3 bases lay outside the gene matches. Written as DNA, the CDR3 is TGTGCCAGTAGTATCGGACAGGGGGCAGGCAATCAGCCCCAGCATTTT. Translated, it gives CASSIGQGAGNQPQHF.

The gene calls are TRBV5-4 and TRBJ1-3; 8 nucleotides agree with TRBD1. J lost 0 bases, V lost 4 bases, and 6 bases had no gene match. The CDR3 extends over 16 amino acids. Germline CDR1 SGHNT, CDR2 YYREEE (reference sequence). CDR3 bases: TGTGCCAGCAGCCCAGGACAGGGAACCTCTGGAAACACCATATATTTT. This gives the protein CASSPGQGTSGNTIYF. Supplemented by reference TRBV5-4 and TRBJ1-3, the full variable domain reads ETGVTQSPTHLIKTRGQQVTLRCSSQSGHNTVSWYQQALGQGPQFIFQYYREEENGRGNFPPRFSGLQFPNYSSELNVNALELDDSALYLCASSPGQGTSGNTIYFGEGSWLTVV.

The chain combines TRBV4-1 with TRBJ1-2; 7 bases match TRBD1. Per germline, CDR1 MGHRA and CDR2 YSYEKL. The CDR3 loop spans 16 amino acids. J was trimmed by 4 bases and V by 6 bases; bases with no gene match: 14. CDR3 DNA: TGCGCCAGCAGGAACGCCCTGGGACAGAGATCCTATGGCTACACCTTC. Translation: CASRNALGQRSYGYTF.

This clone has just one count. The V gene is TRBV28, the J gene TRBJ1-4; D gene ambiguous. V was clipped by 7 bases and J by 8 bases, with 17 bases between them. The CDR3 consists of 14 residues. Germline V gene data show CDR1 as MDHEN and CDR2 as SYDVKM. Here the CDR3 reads CASTDLSGWEKLFF. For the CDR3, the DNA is TGTGCCAGCACCGACTTATCGGGTTGGGAAAAACTGTTTTTT.

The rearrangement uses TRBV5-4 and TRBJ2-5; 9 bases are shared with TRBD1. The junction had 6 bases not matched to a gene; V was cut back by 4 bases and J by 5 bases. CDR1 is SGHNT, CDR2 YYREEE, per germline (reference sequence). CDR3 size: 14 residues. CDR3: CASSPTGGRETQYF. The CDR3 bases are TGTGCCAGCAGCCCGACAGGGGGACGGGAGACCCAGTACTTC.

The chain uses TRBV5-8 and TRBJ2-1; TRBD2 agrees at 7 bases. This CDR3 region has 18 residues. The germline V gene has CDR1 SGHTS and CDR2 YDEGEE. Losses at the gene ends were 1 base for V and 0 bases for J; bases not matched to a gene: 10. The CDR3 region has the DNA TGTGCCAGCAGCTTGTATGGGGGGGGACTGTTCTCCTACAATGAGCAGTTCTTC. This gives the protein CASSLYGGGLFSYNEQFF.

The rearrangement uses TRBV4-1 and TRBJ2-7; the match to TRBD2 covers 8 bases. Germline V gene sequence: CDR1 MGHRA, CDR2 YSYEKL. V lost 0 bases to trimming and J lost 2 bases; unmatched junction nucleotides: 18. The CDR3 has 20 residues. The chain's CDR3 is CASSQDTGGGRGRIPYEQYF. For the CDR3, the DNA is TGCGCCAGCAGCCAAGACACCGGAGGAGGACGCGGGAGGATACCCTACGAGCAGTACTTC.

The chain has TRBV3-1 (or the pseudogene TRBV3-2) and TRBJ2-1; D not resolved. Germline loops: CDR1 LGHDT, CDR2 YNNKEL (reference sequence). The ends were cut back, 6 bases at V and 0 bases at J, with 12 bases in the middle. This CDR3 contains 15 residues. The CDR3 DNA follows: TGTGCCAGCAGTCCTTCTCGGTTCTCCTACAATGAGCAGTTCTTC. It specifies CASSPSRFSYNEQFF.

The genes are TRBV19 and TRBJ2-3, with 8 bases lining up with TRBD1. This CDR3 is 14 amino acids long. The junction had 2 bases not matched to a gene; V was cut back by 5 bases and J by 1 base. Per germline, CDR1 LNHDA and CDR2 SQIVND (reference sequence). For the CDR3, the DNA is TGTGCCAGTAGTTCGGACAGGGGCACAGATACGCAGTATTTT. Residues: CASSSDRGTDTQYF.